These T cell receptor beta chains were read from a single sample in a study of T cells in localized non-small cell lung cancer. Libraries were prepared by immunoSEQ multiplex PCR; TCRdb keeps only in-frame clonotypes and omits some of them. This table holds around 130,000 clones, approximately 88% found once. The sequencing here drew on peripheral blood, taken before any cancer treatment. The receptors shown here come from a female donor over 55 with stage I lung adenocarcinoma. Each CDR3 is given with its conserved first and last residue. Each record gives: V gene, J gene, CDR3 length, CDR3 protein.

v_gene: TRBV13; j_gene: TRBJ1-3; len: 14; CDR3aa: CASSILSSGNTIYF
v_gene: TRBV18; j_gene: TRBJ2-6; len: 17; CDR3aa: CASSPLQTGTGANVLTF
v_gene: TRBV7-2; j_gene: TRBJ1-1; len: 16; CDR3aa: CASSLVPAGFNTEAFF
v_gene: TRBV9; j_gene: TRBJ2-7; len: 14; CDR3aa: CASSVSPGAYEQYF
v_gene: TRBV19; j_gene: TRBJ1-3; len: 13; CDR3aa: CASRPGAGNTIYF
v_gene: TRBV5-4; j_gene: TRBJ1-2; len: 14; CDR3aa: CASSEDRAGYGYTF
v_gene: TRBV5-1; j_gene: TRBJ2-7; len: 12; CDR3aa: CASSTDRYEQYF
v_gene: TRBV5-5; j_gene: TRBJ2-1; len: 15; CDR3aa: CASSPRGLAGGEQFF
v_gene: TRBV11-3; j_gene: TRBJ2-1; len: 15; CDR3aa: CASSLVLAGVDEQFF
v_gene: TRBV9; j_gene: TRBJ1-1; len: 15; CDR3aa: CASSVAAGTSTEAFF
v_gene: TRBV7-9; j_gene: TRBJ2-7; len: 14; CDR3aa: CASSLPGHTYEQYF
v_gene: TRBV10-1; j_gene: TRBJ2-1; len: 16; CDR3aa: CASSRGDTGSYNEQFF
v_gene: TRBV5-4; j_gene: TRBJ1-3; len: 17; CDR3aa: CASSSAGDPLSGNTIYF